This paragraph reports one TCR beta chain. These data belong to a study of regulatory T cells in long-lasting Graves disease. Across the whole study: Graves' patients who were just diagnosed had used antithyroid drugs for under 3 months.

The time point is: newly diagnosed GD, antithyroid drugs for less than 3 months. The TCR library used RNA extracted from PBMCs. Per germline, CDR1 MNHEY and CDR2 SVGAGI. The V end lost 0 bases, the J end lost 7 bases, and 9 bases lay between the germline ends. The CDR3 spans 14 residues. CDR3-region Arm-PCR and iRepertoire HTBI primers produced the TCR beta libraries. Using its own MiXCR run on the multiplex PCR reads, TCRdb lists one record per CDR3 protein. The repertoire holds about 530,000 distinct CDR3 sequences, 15% to 20% seen once, with approximately 25% in the top ten. These sequences were also reported in another study, on T cells in Graves' hyperthyroidism and ophthalmopathy. That study adds: Newly diagnosed hyperthyroidism, duration under 2 months, in patients aged 18 to 65. The HTBI primer set drove a first-round RT-PCR of the TCR CDR3.

The source is a woman aged 40-60 years with Graves disease. The sequenced sample was peripheral blood mononuclear cells (PBMCs), obtained at new diagnosis, from a patient treated with antithyroid drugs. This chain joins TRBV6-5 and TRBJ2-2; unclear D gene. CDR3 bases: TGTGCCAGCAGTTACTCTCTCGAAATCGGGGAGCTGTTTTTT. Its protein product is CASSYSLEIGELFF.